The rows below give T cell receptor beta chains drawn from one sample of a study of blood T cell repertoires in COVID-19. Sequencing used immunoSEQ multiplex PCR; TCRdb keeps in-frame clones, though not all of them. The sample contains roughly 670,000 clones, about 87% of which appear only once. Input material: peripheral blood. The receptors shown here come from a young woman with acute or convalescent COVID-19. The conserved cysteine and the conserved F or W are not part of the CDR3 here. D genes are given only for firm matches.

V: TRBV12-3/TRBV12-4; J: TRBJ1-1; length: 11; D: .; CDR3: ASSSRAGTEAF
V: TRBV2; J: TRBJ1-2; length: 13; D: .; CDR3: ASSERGNRNYGYT
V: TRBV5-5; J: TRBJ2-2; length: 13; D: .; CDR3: ASSSGRGNTGELF
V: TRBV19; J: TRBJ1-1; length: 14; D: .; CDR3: ASSRGKGPVNTEAF
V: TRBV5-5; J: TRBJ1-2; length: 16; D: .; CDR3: ASSLGVFLQGRNYGYT
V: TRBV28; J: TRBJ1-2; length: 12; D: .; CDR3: ASSLGVGTYGYT
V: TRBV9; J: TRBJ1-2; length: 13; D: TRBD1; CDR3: ASSPTGQQFYGYT
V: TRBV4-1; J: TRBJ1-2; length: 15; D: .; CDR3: ASSQGLQGRTNYGYT
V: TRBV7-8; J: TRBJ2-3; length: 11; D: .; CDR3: ASSLDSSDTQY
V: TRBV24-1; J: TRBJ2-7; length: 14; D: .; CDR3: ATSDRGRGGTDEQY
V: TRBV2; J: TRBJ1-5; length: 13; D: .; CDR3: ASSDPGFSNQPQH
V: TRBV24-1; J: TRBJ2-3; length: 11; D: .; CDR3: ATSDSSPYTQY
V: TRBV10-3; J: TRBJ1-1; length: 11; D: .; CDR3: AIRGVGDTEAF
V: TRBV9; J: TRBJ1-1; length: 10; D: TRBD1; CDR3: ASSGTGPEAF
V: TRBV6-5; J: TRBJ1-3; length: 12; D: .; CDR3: ASSYAISGNTIY
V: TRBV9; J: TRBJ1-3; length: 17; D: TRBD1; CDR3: ASSVALGTEDTSGNTIY